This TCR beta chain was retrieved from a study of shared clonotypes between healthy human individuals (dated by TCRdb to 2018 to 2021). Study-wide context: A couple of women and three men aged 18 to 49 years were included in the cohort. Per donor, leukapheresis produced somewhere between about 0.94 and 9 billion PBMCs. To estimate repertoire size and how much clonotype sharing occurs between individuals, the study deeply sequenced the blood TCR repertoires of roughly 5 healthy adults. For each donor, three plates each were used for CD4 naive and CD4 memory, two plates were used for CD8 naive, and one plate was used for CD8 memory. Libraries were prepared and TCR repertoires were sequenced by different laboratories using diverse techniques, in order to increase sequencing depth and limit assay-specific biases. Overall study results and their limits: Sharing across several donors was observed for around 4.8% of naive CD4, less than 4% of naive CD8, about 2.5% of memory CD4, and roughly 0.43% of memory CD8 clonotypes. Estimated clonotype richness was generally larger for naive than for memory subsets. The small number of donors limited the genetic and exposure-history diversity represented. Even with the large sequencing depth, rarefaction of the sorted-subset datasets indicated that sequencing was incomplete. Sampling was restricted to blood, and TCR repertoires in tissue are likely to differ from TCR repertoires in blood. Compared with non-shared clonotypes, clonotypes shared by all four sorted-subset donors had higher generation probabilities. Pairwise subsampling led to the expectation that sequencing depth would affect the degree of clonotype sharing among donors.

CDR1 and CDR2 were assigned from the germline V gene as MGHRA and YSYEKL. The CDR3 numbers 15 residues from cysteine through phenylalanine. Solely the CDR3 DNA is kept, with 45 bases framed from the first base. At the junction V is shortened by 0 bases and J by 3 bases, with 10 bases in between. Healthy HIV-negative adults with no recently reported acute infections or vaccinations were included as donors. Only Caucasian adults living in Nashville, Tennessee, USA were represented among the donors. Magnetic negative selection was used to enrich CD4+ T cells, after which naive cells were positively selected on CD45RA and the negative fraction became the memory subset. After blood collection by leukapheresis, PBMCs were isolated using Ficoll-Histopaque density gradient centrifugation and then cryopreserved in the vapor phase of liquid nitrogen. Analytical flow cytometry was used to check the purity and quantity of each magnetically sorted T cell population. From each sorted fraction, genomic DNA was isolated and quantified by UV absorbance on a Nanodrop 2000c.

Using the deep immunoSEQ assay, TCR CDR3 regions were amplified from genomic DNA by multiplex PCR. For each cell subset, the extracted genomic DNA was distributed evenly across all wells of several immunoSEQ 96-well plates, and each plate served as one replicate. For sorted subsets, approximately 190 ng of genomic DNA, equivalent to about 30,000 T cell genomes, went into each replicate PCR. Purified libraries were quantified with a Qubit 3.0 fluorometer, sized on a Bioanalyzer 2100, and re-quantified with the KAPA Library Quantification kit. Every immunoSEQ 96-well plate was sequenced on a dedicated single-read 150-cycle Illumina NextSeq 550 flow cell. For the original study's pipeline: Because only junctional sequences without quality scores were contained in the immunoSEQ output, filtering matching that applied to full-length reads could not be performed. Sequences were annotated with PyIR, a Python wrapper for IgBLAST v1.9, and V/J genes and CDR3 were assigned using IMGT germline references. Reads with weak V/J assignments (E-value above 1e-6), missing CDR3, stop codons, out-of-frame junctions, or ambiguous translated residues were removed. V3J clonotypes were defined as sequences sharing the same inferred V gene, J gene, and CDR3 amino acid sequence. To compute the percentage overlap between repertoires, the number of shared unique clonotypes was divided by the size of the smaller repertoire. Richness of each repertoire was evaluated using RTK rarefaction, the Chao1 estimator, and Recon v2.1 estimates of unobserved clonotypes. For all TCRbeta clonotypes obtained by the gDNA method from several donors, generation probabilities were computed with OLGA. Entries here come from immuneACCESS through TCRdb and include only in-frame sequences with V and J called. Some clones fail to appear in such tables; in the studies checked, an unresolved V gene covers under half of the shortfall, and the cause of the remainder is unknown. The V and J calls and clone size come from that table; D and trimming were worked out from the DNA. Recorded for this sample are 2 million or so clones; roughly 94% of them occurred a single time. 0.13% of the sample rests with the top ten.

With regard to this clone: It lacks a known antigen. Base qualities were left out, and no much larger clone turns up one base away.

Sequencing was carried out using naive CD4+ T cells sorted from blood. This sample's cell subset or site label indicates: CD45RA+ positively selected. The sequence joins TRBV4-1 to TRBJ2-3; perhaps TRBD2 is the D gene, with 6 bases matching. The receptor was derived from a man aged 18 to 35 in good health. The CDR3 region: CASSQDQAGTDTQYF. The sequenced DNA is TGCGCCAGCAGCCAAGATCAGGCGGGAACAGATACGCAGTATTTT.